Listed here are 28 T cell receptor beta chains from one sample, sequenced in a study of T cell changes during pregnancy in multiple sclerosis. Data came from immunoSEQ multiplex PCR; TCRdb stores just in-frame clones and leaves some out. The sample yields about 13,000 clones, roughly 90% seen once. The specimen comprised CD8+ T cells from peripheral blood mononuclear cells, sampled after pregnancy. The receptors were sampled from a female donor in good health, enrolled as a control in a pregnancy study.

The DNA for the CDR3 is TGTGCCAGCAGTTTCCGCGGTGGGGGCGCTTATTCACCCCTCCACTTT. Translated: CASSFRGGGAYSPLHF. This rearrangement joins TRBV28 to TRBJ1-6, with D possibly TRBD1 on 6 matching bases. Trimming cost V 3 bases and J 8 bases, with 17 bases left between them. Germline lookup yields CDR1 MDHEN and CDR2 SYDVKM. This CDR3 comprises 16 residues.

The chain joins TRBV27 to TRBJ2-7; 9 bases match TRBD2. The germline CDR1 and CDR2 sequences are MNHEY and SMNVEV (reference sequence). The CDR3 contains 15 residues. Trimming removed 3 bases from V and 4 bases from J; junction bases left unmatched: 7. This chain's CDR3 is CASSFDRTSVYEQYF. In DNA, the CDR3 is TGTGCCAGCAGTTTCGATAGGACTAGCGTTTACGAGCAGTACTTC.

The chain joins TRBV28 to TRBJ2-6, with TRBD2 matching over 7 bases. Germline CDR1 reads MDHEN; CDR2 reads SYDVKM. The CDR3 spans 17 residues. Unmatched junction bases numbered 6, after V lost 2 bases and J lost 2 bases. CDR3: CASSLIVRGAGANVLTF. The CDR3 DNA reads TGTGCCAGCAGTTTAATAGTTCGGGGGGCTGGGGCCAACGTCCTGACTTTC. The full variable domain, with the rest looked up from reference TRBV28 and TRBJ2-6, is DVKVTQSSRYLVKRTGEKVFLECVQDMDHENMFWYRQDPGLGLRLIYFSYDVKMKEKGDIPEGYSVSREKKERFSLILESASTNQTSMYLCASSLIVRGAGANVLTFGAGSRLTVL.

CDR3 in DNA: TGTGCCACCAGCAGAGATGGGAGGGCCATGAACAATGAGCAGTTCTTC. Its protein is CATSRDGRAMNNEQFF. V is TRBV15 and J is TRBJ2-1, with 7 bases matching TRBD2. There are 16 residues in the CDR3. CDR1 is LNHNV and CDR2 is YYDKDF in the germline V gene (reference sequence). With 0 bases clipped from V and 5 bases from J, the junction kept 7 bases outside the gene matches.

Regarding this clone: The sample contains more than one DNA sequence encoding this CDR3. The chain couples TRBV7-9 to TRBJ1-5, with D tentatively TRBD1 (6 bases). Trimming took off 7 bases at V and 5 bases at J, with 15 bases between the two ends. From germline, CDR1 is SEHNR and CDR2 FQNEAQ (reference sequence). This CDR3 has 14 residues. The CDR3 nucleotides are TGTGCCAGCAATAGGGGGGGCGTAGATCAGCCCCAGCATTTT. Its protein is CASNRGGVDQPQHF.

V and J are TRBV5-1 and TRBJ1-1, with D possibly matching TRBD1 (6 bases). In germline, CDR1 is SGHRS, CDR2 YFSETQ. The CDR3 is made up of 13 amino acids. V lost 4 bases and J 5 bases, leaving 12 bases between the germline ends. This CDR3 reads CASSRGGGTEAFF. The CDR3 DNA is TGCGCCAGCAGCAGGGGGGGAGGAACTGAAGCTTTCTTT. The full variable domain, rest sourced from reference TRBV5-1 and TRBJ1-1, is KAGVTQTPRYLIKTRGQQVTLSCSPISGHRSVSWYQQTPGQGLQFLFEYFSETQRNKGNFPGRFSGRQFSNSRSEMNVSTLELGDSALYLCASSRGGGTEAFFGQGTRLTVV.

This chain links TRBV5-6 with TRBJ2-7; D might be TRBD2 (6 bases). CDR1 SGHDT and CDR2 YYEEEE come from the germline V gene. This CDR3 comprises 12 residues. The V end was cut by 3 bases, the J end by 5 bases, with 9 bases between. CDR3 sequence: CASSSGGDEQYF. The CDR3 bases are TGTGCCAGCAGCTCCGGGGGAGACGAGCAGTACTTC.

The chain employs TRBV10-3 and TRBJ2-7, with TRBD2 identical over 7 bases. The CDR3 runs 14 residues. V trimming: 3 bases; J trimming: 2 bases; junction bases outside the gene matches: 4. From germline, CDR1 is ENHRY and CDR2 SYGVKD. The CDR3 region is CAISEPGRPYEQYF. Here the CDR3 DNA reads TGTGCCATCAGTGAACCCGGGAGGCCCTACGAGCAGTACTTC.

By share of the sample, this clone is medium-sized. The DNA of the CDR3 is TGTGCCAGCAGTGAATGGGCAGTCAATCAGCCCCAGCATTTT. Translated: CASSEWAVNQPQHF. This chain uses TRBV6-1 with TRBJ1-5; no clear D gene. This CDR3 has 14 residues. Germline V gene sequence: CDR1 MNHNS, CDR2 SASEGT. V lost 2 bases, J lost 3 bases, and 8 bases lay in between.

This clone was recorded once. The V and J genes are TRBV7-9 and TRBJ2-4, with D perhaps matching TRBD1 (6 bases). The CDR3 loop spans 16 amino acids. V was cut by 3 bases and J by 4 bases, with 16 bases left in between. The germline V gene has CDR1 SEHNR and CDR2 FQNEAQ (reference sequence). CDR3 DNA: TGTGCCAGCAGCTTTGACTTCGGGACACAAAAAAACATTCAGTACTTC. It codes for CASSFDFGTQKNIQYF.

This chain links TRBV7-8 with TRBJ1-1, with D possibly matching TRBD1 (5 bases). Between the trimmed V and J ends, which lost 4 bases and 5 bases, there was a span of 11 bases. There are 13 residues in the CDR3. Germline V gene lookup returns CDR1 SGHVS and CDR2 FQNEAQ. CDR3 amino acids: CASSSGGGTEAFF. The CDR3 DNA follows: TGTGCCAGCAGCTCCGGGGGGGGTACTGAAGCTTTCTTT.

This clone was recorded only once. The chain recombines TRBV30 with TRBJ2-1; D is unresolved. The V and J ends lost 0 bases and 6 bases respectively, with 9 bases between them. The CDR3 runs to 13 residues. The germline V gene has CDR1 GTSNPN and CDR2 SVGIG (reference sequence). CDR3 amino acids: CAWSVLGFNEQFF. The CDR3 DNA is TGTGCCTGGAGTGTACTCGGTTTCAATGAGCAGTTCTTC. Using reference TRBV30 and TRBJ2-1 for the parts outside the CDR3, the full variable domain is SQTIHQWPATLVQPVGSPLSLECTVEGTSNPNLYWYRQAAGRGLQLLFYSVGIGQISSEVPQNLSASRPQDRQFILSSKKLLLSDSGFYLCAWSVLGFNEQFFGPGTRLTVL.

This rearrangement joins TRBV4-1 to TRBJ2-1; 14 nucleotides agree with TRBD2. V dropped 3 bases and J dropped 12; count of bases not matched to a gene: 10. Per the germline V gene, CDR1 is MGHRA and CDR2 is YSYEKL. The CDR3 runs 16 residues. The CDR3 reads CASSHEGLAGVGWQFF. CDR3 nucleotides: TGCGCCAGCAGCCACGAGGGACTAGCGGGGGTGGGGTGGCAGTTCTTC.

This chain links TRBV6-1 with TRBJ2-5, with 7 bases matching TRBD2. CDR1 and CDR2 (germline): MNHNS, SASEGT. Trimming cost V 0 bases and J 4 bases; bases outside gene matches: 8. The CDR3 runs to 16 residues. The CDR3 spells CASSEAPPGGGETQYF. CDR3 DNA sequence: TGTGCCAGCAGTGAAGCTCCCCCGGGGGGAGGAGAGACCCAGTACTTC.

The rearrangement uses TRBV5-1 and TRBJ2-7; 7 bases match TRBD1. The CDR3 is made up of 15 amino acids. V trimming: 2 bases; J trimming: 5 bases; junction bases outside the gene matches: 10. Germline CDR1 reads SGHRS; CDR2 reads YFSETQ. CDR3 bases: TGCGCCAGCAGCTTAGGGGACACCCAGGGGGACGAGCAGTACTTC. Protein product: CASSLGDTQGDEQYF.

The CDR3 loop is CASSQRQGGAYEQYF. The CDR3 DNA sequence: TGTGCCAGCAGCCAGAGACAGGGGGGAGCCTACGAGCAGTACTTC. The chain joins TRBV5-8 to TRBJ2-7; 9 bases are a match to TRBD1. The trim removed 4 bases at V and 2 bases at J, leaving 7 bases unmatched. Germline lookup yields CDR1 SGHTS and CDR2 YDEGEE. The CDR3 extends over 15 amino acids.

The chain links TRBV7-8 to TRBJ2-7; 9 bases map to TRBD1. CDR1 is SGHVS, CDR2 FQNEAQ, per germline. This CDR3 region has 17 residues. V gave up 9 bases and J gave up 5 bases; unmatched junction bases: 20. CDR3 sequence reads: CASYIRPPGDRVHEQYF. In nucleotides, the CDR3 is TGTGCCAGTTATATTAGGCCCCCAGGGGACAGGGTCCACGAGCAGTACTTC.

The V call is TRBV27, the J call TRBJ2-7; 7 positions agree with TRBD2. The V gene end was trimmed by 6 bases and the J gene end by 0 bases; junction bases not matched to a gene: 8. The germline V gene has CDR1 MNHEY and CDR2 SMNVEV (reference sequence). The CDR3 extends over 15 amino acids. The CDR3 sequence is CASRDSGLNSYEQYF. The CDR3 DNA reads TGTGCCAGCAGGGATAGCGGGCTCAACTCCTACGAGCAGTACTTC.

This clone appeared a few times. The V call is TRBV6-4, the J call TRBJ2-1; no reliable D call. The length of the CDR3 is 13 residues. Germline CDR1 is MRHNA and CDR2 is SNTAGT. The ends were cut back, 3 bases at V and 4 bases at J, with 7 bases in the middle. The CDR3 sequence is CASSEESYNEQFF. DNA for the CDR3: TGTGCCAGCAGTGAGGAGAGTTACAATGAGCAGTTCTTC.

CDR3 residues: CASSPRQGEQETQYF. The CDR3 region has the DNA TGCGCCAGCAGCCCAAGACAGGGGGAGCAAGAGACCCAGTACTTC. This chain joins TRBV4-1 and TRBJ2-5, with 9 positions matching TRBD1. Germline CDR1 MGHRA, CDR2 YSYEKL. This CDR3 comprises 15 residues. Trimming removed 4 bases from V and 2 bases from J; junction bases left unmatched: 5.

A note on this clone: A read error may produce the germline difference seen at one junction end. The chain links TRBV14 to TRBJ1-1; D may be TRBD1 (5 bases). Germline V gene data show CDR1 as SGHDN and CDR2 as FVKESK. CDR3 length: 11 amino acids. The chain's CDR3 is CASSQGPGLQF. CDR3 in DNA: TGTGCCAGCAGCCAAGGACCGGGACTCCAATTT.

The rearrangement links TRBV4-3 to TRBJ2-1; 14 positions agree with TRBD2. The V and J ends lost 3 bases and 7 bases, in that order; junction bases with no gene match: 5. CDR3 length equals 16 residues. Germline V gene lookup returns CDR1 LGHNA and CDR2 YSLEER. CDR3 region: CASSQGTSGSANEQFF. The CDR3 region has the DNA TGCGCCAGCAGCCAGGGGACTAGCGGGAGCGCGAATGAGCAGTTCTTC.

The V and J genes are TRBV6-4 and TRBJ2-2; 12 bases agree with TRBD2. The CDR3 contains 15 residues. Germline values: CDR1 MRHNA, CDR2 SNTAGT. V was pared by 4 bases and J by 6 bases, with 3 bases of the junction left unmatched. The CDR3 DNA reads as TGTGCCAGCAGTGGACTAGCGGGAGCAGCCGGGGAGCTGTTTTTT. Residues: CASSGLAGAAGELFF.

The chain recombines TRBV9 with TRBJ2-1; 9 bases fit TRBD2. V lost 1 base, J lost 9 bases, and 5 bases stayed unmatched. This CDR3 contains 14 residues. In germline, CDR1 is SGDLS, CDR2 YYNGEE. The CDR3: CASSVTSGRLEQFF. DNA of the CDR3: TGTGCCAGCAGCGTAACTAGCGGGCGCCTTGAGCAGTTCTTC.

The gene calls are TRBV5-3 and TRBJ2-1; 12 positions match TRBD2. TRBV5-3 is an open reading frame whose function is uncertain. The ends lost 7 bases at V and 0 bases at J; junction bases unmatched: 8. This CDR3 spans 17 amino acids. The CDR3 loop reads CARVPSGRARSYNEQFF. CDR3 sequence (DNA): TGTGCCAGAGTACCTAGCGGGAGGGCCCGCTCCTACAATGAGCAGTTCTTC.

The chain links TRBV19 to TRBJ2-7, with 9 positions matching TRBD2. Germline V lookup: CDR1 LNHDA, CDR2 SQIVND (reference sequence). There are 16 residues in the CDR3. The trim removed 5 bases at V and 2 bases at J, leaving 10 bases unmatched. The CDR3 region has the DNA TGTGCCAGTAGTTTCGCGGGAGGGACCCGAACCTACGAGCAGTACTTC. The encoded protein is CASSFAGGTRTYEQYF.

This chain uses TRBV28 with TRBJ2-3; 7 bases align to TRBD2. The germline V gene encodes CDR1 MDHEN and CDR2 SYDVKM. V was pared by 2 bases and J by 0 bases, with 5 bases of the junction left unmatched. The CDR3 has 16 residues. The CDR3 region is CASSLVGGGSTDTQYF. As DNA, the CDR3 is TGTGCCAGCAGTTTAGTCGGGGGAGGGAGCACAGATACGCAGTATTTT.

The chain is built from TRBV5-8 and TRBJ1-5, with no clear D. This CDR3 contains 15 residues. V dropped 0 bases and J dropped 3 bases, with 10 bases sitting between them. Germline CDR1 reads SGHTS; CDR2 reads YDEGEE. The DNA for the CDR3 is TGTGCCAGCAGCTTGGCCCTGCAGAACAATCAGCCCCAGCATTTT. Its protein product is CASSLALQNNQPQHF.